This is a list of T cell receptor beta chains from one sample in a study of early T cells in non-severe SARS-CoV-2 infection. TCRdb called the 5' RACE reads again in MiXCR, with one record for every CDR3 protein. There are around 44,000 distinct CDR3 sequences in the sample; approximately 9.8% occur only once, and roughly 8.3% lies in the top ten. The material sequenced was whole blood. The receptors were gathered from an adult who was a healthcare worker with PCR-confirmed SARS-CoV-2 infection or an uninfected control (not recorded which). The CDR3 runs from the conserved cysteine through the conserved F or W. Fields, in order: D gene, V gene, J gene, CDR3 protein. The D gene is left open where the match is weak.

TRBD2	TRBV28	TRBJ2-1	CVSSYSGTFNEQFF
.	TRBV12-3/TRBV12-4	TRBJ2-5	CASSLTGGVQETQYF
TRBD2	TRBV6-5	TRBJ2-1	CASSGGWDEQFF
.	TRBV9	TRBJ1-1	CASSVDDGTEAFF
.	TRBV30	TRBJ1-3	CASAGRLFTGNTIYF
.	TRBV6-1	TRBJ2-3	CASNGPGTGTQYF
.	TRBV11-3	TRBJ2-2	CASSRYSLETGRGGELFF
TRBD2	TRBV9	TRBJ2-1	CASSVGGRPNEQFF
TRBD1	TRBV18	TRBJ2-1	CASSQGQNEQFF
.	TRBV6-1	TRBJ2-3	CASSEATSLTDTQYF
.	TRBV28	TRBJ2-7	CASNPLPGLYEQYF
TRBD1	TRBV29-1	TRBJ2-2	CSVESGTGVGTGELFF
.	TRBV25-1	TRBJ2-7	CASRAGAVEQYF
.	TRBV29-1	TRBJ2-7	CSVEKASRPYEQYF
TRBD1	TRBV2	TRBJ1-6	CASSFDRGQGSPLHF
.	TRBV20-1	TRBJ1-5	CSARDDRGQPQHF
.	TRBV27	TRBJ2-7	CASSLTSDNSYEQYF
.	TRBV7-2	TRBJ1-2	CASSQGTSNYGYTF
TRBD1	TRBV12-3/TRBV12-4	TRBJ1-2	CASSLVGQGGRGYTF
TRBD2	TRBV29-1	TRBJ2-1	CSVEGAGGHNEQFF
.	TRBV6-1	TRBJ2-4	CASSESGRGENIQYF
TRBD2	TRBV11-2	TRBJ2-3	CASSEIVGLAADTQYF
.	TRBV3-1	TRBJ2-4	CASSQEGEVLAKNIQYF
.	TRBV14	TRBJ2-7	CASSQPPGDPKEQYF
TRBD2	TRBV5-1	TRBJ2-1	CASSSPLFVLAAREQFF
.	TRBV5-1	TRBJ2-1	CASSLETIYNEQFF
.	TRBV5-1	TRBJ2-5	CASSLGRAGSFETQYF
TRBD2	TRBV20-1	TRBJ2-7	CSARGTLAPRIGGEQYF
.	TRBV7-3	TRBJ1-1	CASSLDGLTEAFF
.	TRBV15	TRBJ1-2	CATSRPSDINYGYTF
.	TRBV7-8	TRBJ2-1	CASSQNYNEQFF
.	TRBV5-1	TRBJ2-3	CASSFTATGASTDTQYF
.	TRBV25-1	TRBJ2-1	CASGALYNEQFF
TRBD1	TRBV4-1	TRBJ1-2	CASSHPTGPEGYTF